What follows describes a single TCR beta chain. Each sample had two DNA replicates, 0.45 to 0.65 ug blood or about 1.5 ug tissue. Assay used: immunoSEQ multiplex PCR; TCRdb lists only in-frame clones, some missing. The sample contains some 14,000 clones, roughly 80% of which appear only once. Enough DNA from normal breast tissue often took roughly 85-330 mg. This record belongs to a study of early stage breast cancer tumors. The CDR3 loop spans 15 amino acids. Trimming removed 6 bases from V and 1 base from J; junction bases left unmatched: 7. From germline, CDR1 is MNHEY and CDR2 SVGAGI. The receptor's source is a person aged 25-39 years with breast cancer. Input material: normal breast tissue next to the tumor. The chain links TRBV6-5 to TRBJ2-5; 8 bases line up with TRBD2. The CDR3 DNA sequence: TGTGCCAGCAGCCTACTAGCGGCAGTCCAAGAGACCCAGTACTTC. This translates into CASSLLAAVQETQYF.